This T cell receptor beta chain was profiled in a study of cytomegalovirus exposure and HLA in healthy donors. With regard to this clone: Its antigen remains unknown.

This PCR relied on a set of 60 Vbeta primers and 13 Jbeta primers. TCRdb's copy holds only in-frame clones and misses some; the assay was immunoSEQ multiplex PCR. This sample has about 150,000 clones, with nearly 80% found just once. Study-level findings and limits: Later analysis demonstrated an association between a missense DCLRE1C variant and TCR beta V- and J-gene trimming. Cytomegalovirus association was assigned to about 150 TCR beta chains.

Trimming took 3 bases from V and 5 from J, leaving 16 bases between them. CDR3 length equals 15 residues. CDR1 and CDR2 (germline): SGHTA, FQGNSA. The chain combines TRBV7-2 with TRBJ2-5; possible D gene TRBD2, 6 bases. The TCR was taken from a man younger than 40 in good health and CMV-seropositive. Sequencing was carried out using PBMCs. The CDR3 sequence: CASSFGQPGGETQYF. CDR3 sequence (DNA): TGTGCCAGCAGCTTCGGCCAGCCAGGAGGGGAGACCCAGTACTTC.